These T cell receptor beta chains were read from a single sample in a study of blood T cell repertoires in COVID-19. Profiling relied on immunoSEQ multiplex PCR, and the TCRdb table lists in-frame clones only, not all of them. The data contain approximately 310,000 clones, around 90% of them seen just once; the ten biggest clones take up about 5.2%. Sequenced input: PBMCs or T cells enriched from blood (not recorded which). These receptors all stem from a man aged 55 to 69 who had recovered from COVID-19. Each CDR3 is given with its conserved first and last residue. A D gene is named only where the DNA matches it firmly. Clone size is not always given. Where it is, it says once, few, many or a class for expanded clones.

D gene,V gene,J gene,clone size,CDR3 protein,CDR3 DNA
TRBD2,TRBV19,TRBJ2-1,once,CASNPLAGAYNEQFF,TGTGCCAGTAACCCTCTAGCGGGAGCCTACAATGAGCAGTTCTTC
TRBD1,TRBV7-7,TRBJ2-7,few,CASRHYRDRGLYEQYF,TGTGCTAGCAGGCACTACCGGGACAGGGGGCTCTACGAGCAGTACTTC
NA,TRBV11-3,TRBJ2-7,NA,CASSRSGHSYEQYF,TGTGCCAGCAGCCGTAGCGGACACTCCTACGAGCAGTACTTC
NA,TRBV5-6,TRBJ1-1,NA,CASSFLGDTEAFF,TGTGCCAGCAGCTTTCTCGGAGACACTGAAGCTTTCTTT
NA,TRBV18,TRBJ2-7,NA,CASSPQGRERYEQYF,TGTGCCAGCTCACCCCAGGGGCGGGAGAGATACGAGCAGTACTTC
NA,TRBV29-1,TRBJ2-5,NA,CSVEKRDTPRETQYF,TGCAGCGTTGAAAAGCGGGACACGCCTCGGGAGACCCAGTACTTC
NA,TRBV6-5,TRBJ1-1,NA,CASSFGRWGGSEAFF,TGTGCCAGCAGTTTCGGAAGGTGGGGGGGCTCTGAAGCTTTCTTT
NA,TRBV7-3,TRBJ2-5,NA,CASSRGNQETQYF,TGTGCCAGCAGTAGGGGCAACCAAGAGACCCAGTACTTC
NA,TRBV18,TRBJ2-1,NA,CASSPLGYNEQFF,TGTGCCAGCTCACCGCTCGGCTACAATGAGCAGTTCTTC
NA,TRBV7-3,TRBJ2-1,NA,CASSFRDEQFF,TGTGCCAGCAGCTTCCGCGATGAGCAGTTCTTC
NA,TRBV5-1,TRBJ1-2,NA,CASSLDRSLYGYTF,TGCGCCAGCAGCTTGGACAGGTCCCTCTATGGCTACACCTTC
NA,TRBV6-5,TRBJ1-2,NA,CASSYSRNYGYTF,TGTGCCAGCAGTTACTCGAGGAACTATGGCTACACCTTC
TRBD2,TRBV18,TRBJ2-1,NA,CASSPGIAGGNNEQFF,TGTGCCAGCTCGCCTGGCATAGCGGGGGGAAACAATGAGCAGTTCTTC
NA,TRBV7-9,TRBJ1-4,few,CASSLFKGSNEKLFF,TGTGCCAGCAGCTTATTCAAGGGGTCTAATGAAAAACTGTTTTTT
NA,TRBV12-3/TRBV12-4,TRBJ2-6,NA,CASSSTGANVLTF,TGTGCCAGCAGTTCCACTGGGGCCAACGTCCTGACTTTC
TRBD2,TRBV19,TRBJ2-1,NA,CASSTPLAGGSYNEQFF,TGTGCCAGTAGTACCCCTCTAGCGGGAGGGTCCTACAATGAGCAGTTCTTC
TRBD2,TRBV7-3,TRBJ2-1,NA,CASSFPEGLAGGNEQFF,TGTGCCAGCAGCTTCCCTGAGGGACTAGCGGGAGGCAATGAGCAGTTCTTC
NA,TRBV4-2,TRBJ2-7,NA,CASSLASDAVQYF,TGTGCCAGCAGCCTTGCCTCCGATGCGGTTCAGTACTTC
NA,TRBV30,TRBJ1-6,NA,CAWSFDSPLHF,TGTGCCTGGAGTTTCGATTCACCCCTCCACTTT
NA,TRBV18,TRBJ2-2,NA,CASSPTTVETTGELFF,TGTGCCAGCTCACCGACGACAGTGGAGACCACCGGGGAGCTGTTTTTT
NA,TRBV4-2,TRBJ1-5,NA,CASSPGHYSNQPQHF,TGTGCCAGCAGCCCTGGACACTATAGCAATCAGCCCCAGCATTTT
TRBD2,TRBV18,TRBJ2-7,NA,CASSPVSGVGEQYF,TGTGCCAGCTCACCAGTCAGCGGGGTGGGGGAGCAGTACTTC
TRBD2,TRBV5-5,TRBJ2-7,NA,CASSLRREPAYEQYF,TGTGCCAGCAGCTTACGGCGGGAGCCCGCCTACGAGCAGTACTTC
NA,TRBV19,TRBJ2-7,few,CASSIDHGGTPYEQYF,TGTGCCAGTAGTATAGATCATGGGGGGACCCCCTACGAGCAGTACTTC
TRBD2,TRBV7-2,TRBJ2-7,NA,CASSSLAGGGYEQYF,TGTGCCAGCAGCTCACTAGCGGGAGGAGGGTACGAGCAGTACTTC
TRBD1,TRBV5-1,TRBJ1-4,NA,CASSTGGGNEKLFF,TGCGCCAGCAGCACAGGGGGCGGTAATGAAAAACTGTTTTTT
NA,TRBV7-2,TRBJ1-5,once,CASSLEAGLDNQPQHF,TGTGCCAGCAGCTTAGAGGCAGGGTTGGACAATCAGCCCCAGCATTTT
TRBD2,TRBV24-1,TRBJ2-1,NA,CAIASGIRNEQFF,TGTGCCATCGCTAGCGGGATTCGGAATGAGCAGTTCTTC
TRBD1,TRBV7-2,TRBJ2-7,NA,CASSLAGTGGYEQYF,TGTGCCAGCAGCTTAGCTGGGACAGGGGGCTACGAGCAGTACTTC
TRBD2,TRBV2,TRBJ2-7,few,CASSGLAGGSYEQYF,TGTGCCAGCAGCGGACTAGCGGGAGGTAGCTACGAGCAGTACTTC
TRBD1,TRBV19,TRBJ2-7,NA,CASSGRTGNYEQYF,TGTGCCAGTAGTGGTAGGACAGGGAACTACGAGCAGTACTTC
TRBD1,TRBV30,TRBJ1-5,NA,CAWENRGKNQPQHF,TGTGCCTGGGAAAACAGGGGCAAGAACCAGCCCCAGCATTTT
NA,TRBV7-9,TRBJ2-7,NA,CASSLPYGWEQYF,TGTGCCAGCAGCTTACCCTACGGGTGGGAGCAGTACTTC
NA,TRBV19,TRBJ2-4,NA,CASSIPPGYLAKNIQYF,TGTGCCAGTAGTATCCCACCAGGCTACCTAGCCAAAAACATTCAGTACTTC